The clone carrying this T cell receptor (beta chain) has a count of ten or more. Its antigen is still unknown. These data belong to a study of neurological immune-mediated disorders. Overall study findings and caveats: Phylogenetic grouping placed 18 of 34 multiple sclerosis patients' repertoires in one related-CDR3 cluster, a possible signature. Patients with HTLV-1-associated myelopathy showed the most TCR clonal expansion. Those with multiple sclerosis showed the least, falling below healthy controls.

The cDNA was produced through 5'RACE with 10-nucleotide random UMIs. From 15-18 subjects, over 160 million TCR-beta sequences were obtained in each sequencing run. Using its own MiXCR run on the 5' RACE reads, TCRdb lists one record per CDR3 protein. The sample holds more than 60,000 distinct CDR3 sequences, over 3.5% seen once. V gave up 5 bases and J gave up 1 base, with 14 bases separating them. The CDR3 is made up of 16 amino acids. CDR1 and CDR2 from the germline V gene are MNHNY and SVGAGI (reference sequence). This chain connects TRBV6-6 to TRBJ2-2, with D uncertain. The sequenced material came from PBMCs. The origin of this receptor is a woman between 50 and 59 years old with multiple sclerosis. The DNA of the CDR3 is TGTGCCAGCAGTACCGCCGGGTCCCTGAACACCGGGGAGCTGTTTTTT. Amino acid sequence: CASSTAGSLNTGELFF.